The 21 T cell receptor beta chains reported below all come from one sample, sequenced in a study of blood T cell repertoires in COVID-19. Sequenced by immunoSEQ multiplex PCR; TCRdb stores in-frame clones only, minus some. This table has over 90,000 clones, roughly 84% appearing once. Sequenced input: peripheral blood. The origin of the receptors is a human donor in a cohort sampled during active COVID-19.

CDR3 in amino acids: CASSTPGHLSSYEQYF. CDR3 in DNA: TGTGCCAGCAGCACTCCGGGACACTTAAGCTCCTACGAGCAGTACTTC. The chain joins TRBV5-4 to TRBJ2-7; maybe TRBD1 (6 bases). The length of the CDR3 is 16 residues. V was clipped by 4 bases and J by 0 bases, with 17 bases between them. Germline values: CDR1 SGHNT, CDR2 YYREEE (reference sequence).

The chain joins TRBV3-1 (or the pseudogene TRBV3-2) to TRBJ2-7, with a tentative D call TRBD2 (5 bases). Trimming removed 2 bases at V and 3 bases at J, with 8 bases between. Germline-derived CDR1 and CDR2 are LGHDT and YNNKEL (reference sequence). The CDR3 spans 13 residues. The CDR3 coding sequence is TGTGCCAGCAGCCAATTAAGCGGCTACGAGCAGTACTTC. Its protein is CASSQLSGYEQYF.

This clone was detected once. The J gene is TRBJ1-1, the V gene TRBV9; D is uncertain. Trimming took 5 bases from V and 3 from J, leaving 17 bases between them. The CDR3 has 15 residues. The germline V gene has CDR1 SGDLS and CDR2 YYNGEE. CDR3 nucleotide sequence: TGTGCCAGCAGTCGTACAGTGAACTCGGACACTGAAGCTTTCTTT. It translates to CASSRTVNSDTEAFF.

The chain recombines TRBV24-1 with TRBJ1-2, with a weak D call TRBD1 (6 bases). CDR1 and CDR2 (germline): KGHDR, SFDVKD. V was trimmed by 7 bases and J by 4 bases, leaving 12 bases between them. This CDR3 spans 13 amino acids. CDR3 nucleotide sequence: TGTGCCACCAGCTCCGGGACAAGCTATGGCTACACCTTC. Its translation is CATSSGTSYGYTF.

The gene calls are TRBV3-1 (or the pseudogene TRBV3-2) and TRBJ2-1; perhaps TRBD2 as D (7 bases). The CDR3 totals 14 residues. Germline V gene sequence: CDR1 LGHDT, CDR2 YNNKEL (reference sequence). V lost 3 bases, J lost 10 bases, and 16 bases lay in between. CDR3 in amino acids: CASSQHGGRREQFF. CDR3 in DNA: TGTGCCAGCAGCCAGCACGGGGGGCGCCGAGAGCAGTTCTTC.

This chain uses TRBV7-8 with TRBJ1-5; unclear D gene. The germline V gene has CDR1 SGHVS and CDR2 FQNEAQ. The CDR3 spans 17 residues. Trimming pared 3 bases from V and 0 bases from J, leaving 15 bases between. The CDR3 reads CASSFTPVFYSNQPQHF. For the CDR3, the DNA is TGTGCCAGCAGCTTTACCCCCGTATTCTATAGCAATCAGCCCCAGCATTTT.

CDR3 sequence reads: CASSFPGSTDTQYF. CDR3 nucleotides: TGCGCCAGCAGCTTTCCGGGAAGCACAGATACGCAGTATTTT. This chain connects TRBV5-1 to TRBJ2-3; the D gene is possibly TRBD2 (5 bases). Germline V lookup: CDR1 SGHRS, CDR2 YFSETQ. V was pared by 2 bases and J by 0 bases, with 7 bases between. The CDR3 spans 14 residues.

The sample holds a few counts of this clone. The genes are TRBV15 and TRBJ2-3; TRBD2 matches 8 bases. The CDR3 extends over 13 amino acids. CDR1 is LNHNV and CDR2 is YYDKDF in the germline V gene (reference sequence). V trimming: 7 bases; J trimming: 4 bases; junction bases outside the gene matches: 4. CDR3 DNA: TGTGCCACCAAGAGCGGGGGCTCAGATACGCAGTATTTT. The encoded protein is CATKSGGSDTQYF.

V and J are TRBV7-6 and TRBJ2-5; 8 bases are a match to TRBD2. The CDR3 is 17 amino acids. Germline V gene sequence: CDR1 SGHVS, CDR2 FNYEAQ. The ends lost 4 bases at V and 1 base at J; junction bases unmatched: 11. CDR3 protein: CASSSPREGGPQETQYF. The CDR3 nucleotides are TGTGCCAGCAGCTCGCCTCGGGAGGGGGGCCCCCAAGAGACCCAGTACTTC.

The chain is built from TRBV2 and TRBJ2-5; 9 nucleotides line up with TRBD2. From germline, CDR1 is SNHLY and CDR2 FYNNEI. V lost 6 bases, J lost 9 bases, and 14 bases stayed unmatched. The CDR3 covers 15 residues. CDR3 bases: TGTGCCAGCAGCTTCCTGACTAGCGGCCCATTGGCCCAGTACTTC. It yields the protein CASSFLTSGPLAQYF.

The chain employs TRBV10-3 and TRBJ2-6; 7 nucleotides match TRBD1. Trimming removed 6 bases from V and 0 bases from J; junction bases left unmatched: 2. The CDR3 is made up of 15 amino acids. Per the germline V gene, CDR1 is ENHRY and CDR2 is SYGVKD. The CDR3 bases are TGTGCCATCAGCGGACAGGCCTCTGGGGCCAACGTCCTGACTTTC. Amino acids: CAISGQASGANVLTF.

This clone was observed a few times. This rearrangement joins TRBV5-1 to TRBJ1-5; D is uncertain. The length of the CDR3 is 13 residues. Germline loops: CDR1 SGHRS, CDR2 YFSETQ. V was trimmed by 0 bases and J by 9 bases, leaving 10 bases between them. The CDR3 region is CASSLEARGPQHF. Here the CDR3 DNA reads TGCGCCAGCAGCTTGGAAGCTCGGGGGCCCCAGCATTTT.

The genes are TRBV18 and TRBJ1-5; 9 nucleotides align to TRBD1. The CDR3 is 15 residues long. Germline loops: CDR1 KGHSH, CDR2 LQKENI. The V segment lost 2 bases and the J segment 5 bases; nucleotides outside the gene matches: 4. CDR3 nucleotides: TGTGCCAGCTCACCAGAGACAGGGGGGCATCAGCCCCAGCATTTT. Amino acid sequence: CASSPETGGHQPQHF.

The gene calls are TRBV4-2 and TRBJ1-2; 7 nucleotides align to TRBD1. Germline trimming cut 0 bases from V and 7 bases from J; bases unmatched to any gene: 5. The CDR3 totals 14 residues. The germline V gene has CDR1 LGHNA and CDR2 YNFKEQ. The CDR3 DNA reads TGTGCCAGCAGCCAAGATAGGGCAGGGGGTGGCTACACCTTC. As protein: CASSQDRAGGGYTF.

The chain employs TRBV2 and TRBJ2-7; D remains unclear. The CDR3 length is 17 residues. V lost 2 bases and J 3 bases, leaving 20 bases between the germline ends. Germline lookup yields CDR1 SNHLY and CDR2 FYNNEI. CDR3 DNA sequence: TGTGCCAGCAGTGAAACTCGGTACAGACCAGGAATCTACGAGCAGTACTTC. Translation gives CASSETRYRPGIYEQYF. Full variable domain (missing parts from reference TRBV2 and TRBJ2-7): EPEVTQTPSHQVTQMGQEVILRCVPISNHLYFYWYRQILGQKVEFLVSFYNNEISEKSEIFDDQFSVERPDGSNFTLKIRSTKLEDSAMYFCASSETRYRPGIYEQYFGPGTRLTVT.

The genes are TRBV7-3 and TRBJ1-2; 9 bases are shared with TRBD1. V was clipped by 5 bases and J by 2 bases; unmatched bases: 3. The germline gives CDR1 SGHTA, CDR2 FQGTGA. The CDR3 has 14 residues. CDR3 nucleotide sequence: TGTGCCAGCAGCGCCGGACAGGGGAACTATGGCTACACCTTC. This codes for CASSAGQGNYGYTF.

The gene calls are TRBV3-1 (or the pseudogene TRBV3-2) and TRBJ2-7; 8 bases agree with TRBD2. The trim removed 4 bases at V and 0 bases at J, leaving 2 bases unmatched. CDR1 LGHDT and CDR2 YNNKEL come from the germline V gene (reference sequence). This CDR3 contains 14 residues. The CDR3: CASSRGGSSYEQYF. The CDR3 DNA is TGTGCCAGCAGCCGCGGGGGGAGCTCCTACGAGCAGTACTTC.

This clone was seen once. The chain carries TRBV6-6 and TRBJ1-2; 7 positions match TRBD1. Losses at the gene ends were 5 bases for V and 4 bases for J; bases not matched to a gene: 19. The germline V gene has CDR1 MNHNY and CDR2 SVGAGI (reference sequence). The CDR3 is made up of 18 amino acids. The DNA of the CDR3 is TGTGCCAGCAGTCAAACCGACAGGGCGGGGTGGGGTGGCTATGGCTACACCTTC. Translated: CASSQTDRAGWGGYGYTF.

The rearrangement joins TRBV2 to TRBJ1-5; the D is unclear. The germline gives CDR1 SNHLY, CDR2 FYNNEI. The CDR3 sequence is 14 residues long. V gave up 3 bases and J gave up 9 bases, with 15 bases separating them. The CDR3 region is CASSEVAQNTPQHF. Here the CDR3 DNA reads TGTGCCAGCAGTGAGGTGGCCCAGAATACGCCCCAGCATTTT.

The chain is built from TRBV6-5 and TRBJ1-1, with D unresolved. There are 13 residues in the CDR3. Germline V CDR1 and CDR2: MNHEY, SVGAGI. Trimming stripped 6 bases from V and 2 bases from J, with 10 bases between. The CDR3: CASRPYLNTEAFF. CDR3 nucleotides: TGTGCCAGCAGGCCCTACCTAAACACTGAAGCTTTCTTT.

V gene TRBV2 combines with J gene TRBJ2-6, with 7 bases fitting TRBD1. Germline lookup yields CDR1 SNHLY and CDR2 FYNNEI. The CDR3 has 16 residues. V trimming: 9 bases; J trimming: 1 base; junction bases outside the gene matches: 9. The chain's CDR3 is CASLRDSFSGANVLTF. In DNA form, the CDR3 reads TGTGCCAGTCTCCGGGACAGCTTTTCTGGGGCCAACGTCCTGACTTTC.